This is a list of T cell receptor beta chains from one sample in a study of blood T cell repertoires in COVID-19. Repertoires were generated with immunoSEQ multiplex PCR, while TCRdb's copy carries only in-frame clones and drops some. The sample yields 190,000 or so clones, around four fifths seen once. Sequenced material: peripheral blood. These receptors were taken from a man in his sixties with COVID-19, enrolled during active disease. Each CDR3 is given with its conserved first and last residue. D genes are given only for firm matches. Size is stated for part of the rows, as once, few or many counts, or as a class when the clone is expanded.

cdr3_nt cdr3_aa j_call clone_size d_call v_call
TGTGCCAGCAGCCAAGTTGACAGGGGGTATGGCTACACCTTC CASSQVDRGYGYTF TRBJ1-2 NA TRBD1 TRBV14
TGTGCCAGCAGTGAAGCAGGAGGGGTCCGGACCCGATACTCCTACGAGCAGTACTTC CASSEAGGVRTRYSYEQYF TRBJ2-7 NA NA TRBV6-1
TGTGCCAGCAGCTTGGCCGGGGGGTCTGAATCCTACGAGCAGTACTTC CASSLAGGSESYEQYF TRBJ2-7 NA TRBD2 TRBV5-4
TGCGCCAGCAGCCAAGTATTGGCAGGCTCTGGAAACACCATATATTTT CASSQVLAGSGNTIYF TRBJ1-3 few NA TRBV4-3
TGCGCCAGCAGAGGAGGGAACACTGAAGCTTTCTTT CASRGGNTEAFF TRBJ1-1 NA NA TRBV4-3
TGTGCCAGCAGTGCGGACAGAGAGGCCATTCAGTACTTC CASSADREAIQYF TRBJ2-4 NA NA TRBV2
TGTGCCAGTAGAGATACAGGGGCCCTCTACGAGCAGTACTTC CASRDTGALYEQYF TRBJ2-7 NA TRBD1 TRBV19
TGTGCCGGAGGAGGGGGCCGTCAGCCCCAGCATTTT CAGGGGRQPQHF TRBJ1-5 NA TRBD1 TRBV30
TGTGCCAGTAGTATACAGGGATATGCCGGGGAGCTGTTTTTT CASSIQGYAGELFF TRBJ2-2 NA NA TRBV19
TGTGCCATCAGTGGTCAAGTCGGGGTCTATGGCTACACCTTC CAISGQVGVYGYTF TRBJ1-2 NA NA TRBV10-3
TGTGCCAGCATGAGGGGACAGGGTGCCAGCCTCACCTCTGGAAACACCATATATTTT CASMRGQGASLTSGNTIYF TRBJ1-3 NA TRBD1 TRBV2
TGTGCCAGCTTTCGGCAGGGAACCACTGAAGCTTTCTTT CASFRQGTTEAFF TRBJ1-1 NA NA TRBV6-5
TGTGCCAGCAGCCAGGACAGGGGGCGTCATGAGCAGTTCTTC CASSQDRGRHEQFF TRBJ2-1 NA TRBD1 TRBV14
TGTGCCAGCAGTTTATCCCTCGGACAGGGCTACGAGCAGTACTTC CASSLSLGQGYEQYF TRBJ2-7 NA TRBD1 TRBV28
TGTGCCACCCGTACCGAGGCGGTAGTAGCTTTCTTT CATRTEAVVAFF TRBJ1-1 few NA TRBV19
TGTGCCAGCAGCAGATCGGACAGACTGGGCATGGGCTACACCTTC CASSRSDRLGMGYTF TRBJ1-2 NA NA TRBV5-6
TGTGCCAGCAGCCCTGGACAGGGTTTTGCAACTAATGAAAAACTGTTTTTT CASSPGQGFATNEKLFF TRBJ1-4 NA TRBD1 TRBV7-9
TGCGCCAGCAGCCAATCTCCGACAGGGAATAATTCACCCCTCCACTTT CASSQSPTGNNSPLHF TRBJ1-6 NA TRBD1 TRBV5-1
TGTGCCAGCAGCCCTGGCGGGCTACATGAGCAGTTCTTC CASSPGGLHEQFF TRBJ2-1 NA NA TRBV3-1/TRBV3-2
TGTGCCAGCAGCCCCCCGGTGAGAAGCACAGATACGCAGTATTTT CASSPPVRSTDTQYF TRBJ2-3 NA NA TRBV7-2
TGTGCCACCAGCCCACGGGACAGCCGGGGGGAAAAACTGTTTTTT CATSPRDSRGEKLFF TRBJ1-4 NA TRBD1 TRBV15
TGCGCCAGCAGCTTGGAAACATTACAGTACTTC CASSLETLQYF TRBJ2-7 once NA TRBV5-1
TGTGCCAGCAGGGGAGGACTGCTTGGCACTGAAGCTTTCTTT CASRGGLLGTEAFF TRBJ1-1 once NA TRBV6-5
TGTGCCAGCAGTTTAGACTACAGCACAGATACGCAGTATTTT CASSLDYSTDTQYF TRBJ2-3 NA NA TRBV27